The 15 T cell receptor beta chains below come from one sample, sequenced in a study of OX40 agonist ivuxolimab in advanced cancers. Sequenced by immunoSEQ multiplex PCR; TCRdb stores in-frame clones only, minus some. The sample has 45,000 or so clones, 88% seen once; the top ten hold roughly 7.8%. Material: CD4+ or CD8+ T cells sorted from blood, obtained in a trial of the OX40 agonist ivuxolimab. The receptor source for this set is an adult with an advanced solid tumor such as melanoma, head and neck, liver or kidney cancer.

The chain links TRBV4-1 to TRBJ2-5; 9 bases map to TRBD2. Germline CDR1 and CDR2: MGHRA and YSYEKL. V dropped 5 bases and J dropped 2; count of bases not matched to a gene: 12. The length of the CDR3 is 17 residues. The CDR3 nucleotides are TGCGCCAGCAGCAAAGGGGATAGCGGGAGTGGGCAAGAGACCCAGTACTTC. Protein product: CASSKGDSGSGQETQYF.

The chain joins TRBV11-3 to TRBJ2-1; the D is unclear. Trimming pared 0 bases from V and 2 bases from J, leaving 8 bases between. CDR1 is SGHNT and CDR2 is YENEEA in the germline V gene. CDR3 length: 15 amino acids. The CDR3 coding sequence is TGTGCCAGCAGCTTAGACCGGAGACCCTACAATGAGCAGTTCTTC. This sequence encodes CASSLDRRPYNEQFF.

The chain carries TRBV5-4 and TRBJ2-2, with a possible D match to TRBD2 (6 bases). CDR3 length: 15 amino acids. Germline CDR1 and CDR2: SGHNT and YYREEE (reference sequence). V was clipped by 0 bases and J by 5 bases, with 11 bases between them. The CDR3 region has the DNA TGTGCCAGCAGCTTGGCCGGGACTTTGACCGGGGAGCTGTTTTTT. The encoded protein is CASSLAGTLTGELFF.

This clone has only a few counts. The chain uses TRBV4-1 and TRBJ1-2; TRBD1 might be the D (5 bases). Trimming stripped 1 base from V and 4 bases from J, with 10 bases between. Germline lookup yields CDR1 MGHRA and CDR2 YSYEKL. The length of the CDR3 is 14 residues. CDR3 region: CASSQGNGGYGYTF. The CDR3 bases are TGCGCCAGCAGCCAAGGAAATGGGGGCTATGGCTACACCTTC.

This rearrangement joins TRBV7-2 to TRBJ2-7; maybe TRBD2 (6 bases). The germline V gene encodes CDR1 SGHTA and CDR2 FQGNSA. The CDR3 extends over 15 amino acids. Deletions cut 4 bases from V and 2 bases from J, with 15 bases between. The CDR3 DNA reads as TGTGCCAGCAGCTCAGGAGGGACCAGTACCTACGAGCAGTACTTC. It translates to CASSSGGTSTYEQYF.

This sequence joins TRBV27 and TRBJ1-2; TRBD1 might be the D (6 bases). Germline V gene sequence: CDR1 MNHEY, CDR2 SMNVEV (reference sequence). V was shortened by 6 bases and J by 1 base, with 15 bases between the two germline ends. The CDR3 loop spans 15 amino acids. The CDR3 reads CASSHRGALNYGYTF. The CDR3 bases are TGTGCCAGCAGCCATCGGGGGGCGCTTAACTATGGCTACACCTTC.

The rearrangement uses TRBV19 and TRBJ1-1, with D possibly matching TRBD1 (5 bases). The germline V and J ends were trimmed by 6 bases and 7 bases, with 9 bases remaining between them. There are 11 residues in the CDR3. Germline CDR1 LNHDA, CDR2 SQIVND (reference sequence). DNA for the CDR3: TGTGCCAGTAGGGGGGGGAGTGAAGCTTTCTTT. As protein: CASRGGSEAFF.

The rearrangement joins TRBV29-1 to TRBJ2-2, with unresolved D. The germline V and J ends were trimmed by 2 bases and 0 bases, with 7 bases remaining between them. The germline V gene encodes CDR1 SQVTM and CDR2 ANQGSEA. This CDR3 region has 14 residues. CDR3 protein: CSVERLTNTGELFF. CDR3 sequence (DNA): TGCAGCGTTGAACGTCTGACGAACACCGGGGAGCTGTTTTTT.

This chain links TRBV29-1 with TRBJ2-5; D is ambiguous. Germline V gene lookup returns CDR1 SQVTM and CDR2 ANQGSEA. V was cut by 6 bases and J by 1 base, with 12 bases left in between. The length of the CDR3 is 13 residues. In DNA, the CDR3 is TGCAGCGTGCGTTGGTTGGTCCAAGAGACCCAGTACTTC. Translated, it gives CSVRWLVQETQYF.

V is TRBV10-2 and J is TRBJ2-7; 16 nucleotides align to TRBD2. The germline V gene encodes CDR1 WSHSY and CDR2 SAAADI. V was clipped by 6 bases and J by 8 bases; unmatched bases: 7. This CDR3 has 15 residues. The CDR3 spells CASSTAGLAGGKQYF. The CDR3 DNA is TGCGCCAGCAGCACCGCGGGACTAGCGGGAGGGAAGCAGTACTTC.

The chain couples TRBV2 to TRBJ1-5; TRBD1 agrees at 8 bases. CDR3 length equals 14 residues. Unmatched junction bases numbered 3, after V lost 6 bases and J lost 2 bases. Germline V lookup: CDR1 SNHLY, CDR2 FYNNEI. The CDR3 sequence is CASRADRGNQPQHF. The CDR3 coding sequence is TGTGCCAGCAGGGCGGACAGGGGCAATCAGCCCCAGCATTTT.

The chain employs TRBV7-3 and TRBJ2-1; D remains unclear. V lost 6 bases and J 10 bases, leaving 16 bases between the germline ends. CDR1 is SGHTA and CDR2 is FQGTGA in the germline V gene. The CDR3 length is 13 residues. The CDR3 here is CASSRHAQLEQFF. CDR3 sequence (DNA): TGTGCCAGCAGTCGGCACGCTCAATTAGAGCAGTTCTTC.

The V call is TRBV19, the J call TRBJ1-1; a possible D gene is TRBD1 (6 bases). The CDR3 loop spans 14 amino acids. Germline V lookup: CDR1 LNHDA, CDR2 SQIVND (reference sequence). Trimming took off 3 bases at V and 5 bases at J, with 13 bases between the two ends. This CDR3 is CASSIRGLGTEAFF. CDR3 nucleotide sequence: TGTGCCAGTAGTATCCGGGGGCTGGGAACTGAAGCTTTCTTT. Together with reference TRBV19 and TRBJ1-1, the CDR3 gives the full variable domain: DGGITQSPKYLFRKEGQNVTLSCEQNLNHDAMYWYRQDPGQGLRLIYYSQIVNDFQKGDIAEGYSVSREKKESFPLTVTSAQKNPTAFYLCASSIRGLGTEAFFGQGTRLTVV.

The chain combines TRBV4-1 with TRBJ2-1; unclear D gene. V was pared by 4 bases and J by 5 bases, with 3 bases between. CDR3 size: 11 residues. Per germline, CDR1 MGHRA and CDR2 YSYEKL. CDR3 bases: TGCGCCAGCAGCCGCGACAATGAGCAGTTCTTC. Translated: CASSRDNEQFF.

The rearrangement uses TRBV27 and TRBJ2-3; D is possibly TRBD1 (6 bases). The CDR3 has 13 amino acids. The germline gives CDR1 MNHEY, CDR2 SMNVEV (reference sequence). The V end lost 9 bases, the J end lost 0 bases, and 10 bases lay between the germline ends. CDR3 nucleotide sequence: TGTGCCAGTTACAGGGTTAGCACAGATACGCAGTATTTT. This gives the protein CASYRVSTDTQYF.